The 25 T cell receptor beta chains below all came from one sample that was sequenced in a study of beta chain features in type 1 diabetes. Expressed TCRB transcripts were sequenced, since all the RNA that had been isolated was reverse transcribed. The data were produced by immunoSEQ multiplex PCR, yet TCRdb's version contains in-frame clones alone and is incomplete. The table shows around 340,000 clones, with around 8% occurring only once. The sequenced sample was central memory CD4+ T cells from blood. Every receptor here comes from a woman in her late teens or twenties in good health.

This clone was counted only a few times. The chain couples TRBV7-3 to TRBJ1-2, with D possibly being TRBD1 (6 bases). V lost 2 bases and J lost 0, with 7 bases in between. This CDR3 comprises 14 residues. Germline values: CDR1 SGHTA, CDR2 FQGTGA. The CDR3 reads CASSLDRSNYGYTF. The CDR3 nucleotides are TGTGCCAGCAGCTTAGACAGGTCTAACTATGGCTACACCTTC.

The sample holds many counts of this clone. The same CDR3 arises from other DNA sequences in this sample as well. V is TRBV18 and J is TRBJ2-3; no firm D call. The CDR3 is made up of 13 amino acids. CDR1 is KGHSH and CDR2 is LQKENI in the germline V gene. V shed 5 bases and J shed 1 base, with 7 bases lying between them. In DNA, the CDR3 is TGTGCCAGCTCAACCGGTGGCACAGATACGCAGTATTTT. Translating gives CASSTGGTDTQYF. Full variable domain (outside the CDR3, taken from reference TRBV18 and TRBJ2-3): NAGVMQNPRHLVRRRGQEARLRCSPMKGHSHVYWYRQLPEEGLKFMVYLQKENIIDESGMPKERFSAEFPKEGPSILRIQQVVRGDSAAYFCASSTGGTDTQYFGPGTRLTVL.

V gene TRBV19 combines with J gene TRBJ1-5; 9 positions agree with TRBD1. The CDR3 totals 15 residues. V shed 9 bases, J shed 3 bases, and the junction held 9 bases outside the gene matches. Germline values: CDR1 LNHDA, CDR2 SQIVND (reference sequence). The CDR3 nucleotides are TGTGCCAGGGCGGCCTGGACAGGGGACAATCAGCCCCAGCATTTT. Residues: CARAAWTGDNQPQHF.

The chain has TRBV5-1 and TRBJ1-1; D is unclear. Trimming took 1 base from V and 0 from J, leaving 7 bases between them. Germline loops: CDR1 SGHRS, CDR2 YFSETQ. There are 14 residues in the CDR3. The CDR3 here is CASSLFGMNTEAFF. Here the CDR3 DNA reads TGCGCCAGCAGCTTGTTTGGGATGAACACTGAAGCTTTCTTT.

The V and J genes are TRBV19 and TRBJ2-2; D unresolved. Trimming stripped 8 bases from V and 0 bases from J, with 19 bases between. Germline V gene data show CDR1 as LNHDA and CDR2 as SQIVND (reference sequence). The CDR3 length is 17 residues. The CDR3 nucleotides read TGTGCCAGTTCACCGCCCGGCGCGCGCGCGAACACCGGGGAGCTGTTTTTT. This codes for CASSPPGARANTGELFF. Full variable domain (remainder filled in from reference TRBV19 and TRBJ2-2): DGGITQSPKYLFRKEGQNVTLSCEQNLNHDAMYWYRQDPGQGLRLIYYSQIVNDFQKGDIAEGYSVSREKKESFPLTVTSAQKNPTAFYLCASSPPGARANTGELFFGEGSRLTVL.

The CDR3 here is CASDGTGVQPQHF. The CDR3 DNA sequence: TGTGCCAGTGATGGGACAGGGGTACAGCCCCAGCATTTT. The chain joins TRBV19 to TRBJ1-5; 10 nucleotides align to TRBD1. The V gene end was trimmed by 8 bases and the J gene end by 7 bases; junction bases not matched to a gene: 5. The germline CDR1 and CDR2 sequences are LNHDA and SQIVND (reference sequence). The CDR3 spans 13 residues.

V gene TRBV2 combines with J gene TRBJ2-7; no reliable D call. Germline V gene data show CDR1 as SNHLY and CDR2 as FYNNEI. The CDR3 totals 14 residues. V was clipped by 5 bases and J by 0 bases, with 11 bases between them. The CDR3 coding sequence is TGTGCCAGCAGTCAGGAAGGTATCTCCTACGAGCAGTACTTC. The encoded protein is CASSQEGISYEQYF.

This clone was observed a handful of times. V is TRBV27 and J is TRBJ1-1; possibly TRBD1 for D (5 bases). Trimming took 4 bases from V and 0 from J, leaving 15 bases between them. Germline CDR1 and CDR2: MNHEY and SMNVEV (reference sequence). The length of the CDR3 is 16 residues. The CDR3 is CASSSDSQYMNTEAFF. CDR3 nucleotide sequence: TGTGCCAGCAGTTCCGACAGCCAGTACATGAACACTGAAGCTTTCTTT.

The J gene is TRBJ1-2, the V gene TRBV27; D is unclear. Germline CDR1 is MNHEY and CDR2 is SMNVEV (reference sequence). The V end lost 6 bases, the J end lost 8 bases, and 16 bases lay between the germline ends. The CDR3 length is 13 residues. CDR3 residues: CASSRRPEGGYTF. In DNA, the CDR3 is TGTGCCAGCAGCCGACGCCCAGAAGGAGGCTACACCTTC.

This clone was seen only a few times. The CDR3 reads CASSSRGGYTEAFF. For the CDR3, the DNA is TGTGCCAGCAGCTCCCGAGGGGGGTACACTGAAGCTTTCTTT. V gene TRBV11-2 combines with J gene TRBJ1-1; possibly TRBD1 for D (6 bases). The germline V and J ends were trimmed by 4 bases and 3 bases, with 12 bases remaining between them. The CDR3 spans 14 residues. Germline CDR1 and CDR2: SGHAT and FQNNGV.

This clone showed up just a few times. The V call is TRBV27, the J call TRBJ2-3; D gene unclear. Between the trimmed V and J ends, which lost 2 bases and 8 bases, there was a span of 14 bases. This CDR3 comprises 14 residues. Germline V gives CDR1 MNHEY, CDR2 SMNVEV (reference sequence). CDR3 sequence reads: CASSLLAPHGTQYF. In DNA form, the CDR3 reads TGTGCCAGCAGTTTACTCGCGCCCCACGGTACGCAGTATTTT.

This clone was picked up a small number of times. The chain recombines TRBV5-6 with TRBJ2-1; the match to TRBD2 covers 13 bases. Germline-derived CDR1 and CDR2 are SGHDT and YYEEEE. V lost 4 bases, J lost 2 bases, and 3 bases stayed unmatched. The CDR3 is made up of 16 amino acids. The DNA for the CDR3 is TGTGCCAGCAGCCGGACTAGCGGGAGTCCCTACAATGAGCAGTTCTTC. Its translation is CASSRTSGSPYNEQFF.

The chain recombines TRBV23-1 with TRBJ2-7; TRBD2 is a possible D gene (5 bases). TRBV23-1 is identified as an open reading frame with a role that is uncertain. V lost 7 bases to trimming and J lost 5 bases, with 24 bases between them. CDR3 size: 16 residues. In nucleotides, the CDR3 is TGCGCCAGCATAGCGACCCTGAACCCTACCCTCCACGAGCAGTACTTC. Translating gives CASIATLNPTLHEQYF.

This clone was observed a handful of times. CDR3 coding DNA: TGTGCCAGCAGCTTGGCCCGTCAGTTAGCGGGCACAGATACGCAGTATTTT. Translating it yields CASSLARQLAGTDTQYF. The genes are TRBV5-4 and TRBJ2-3; D possibly corresponds to TRBD2 (6 bases). The germline CDR1 and CDR2 sequences are SGHNT and YYREEE (reference sequence). The CDR3 runs to 17 residues. Trimming took off 0 bases at V and 1 base at J, with 15 bases between the two ends. Combining the CDR3 with reference TRBV5-4 and TRBJ2-3 gives the whole variable domain ETGVTQSPTHLIKTRGQQVTLRCSSQSGHNTVSWYQQALGQGPQFIFQYYREEENGRGNFPPRFSGLQFPNYSSELNVNALELDDSALYLCASSLARQLAGTDTQYFGPGTRLTVL.

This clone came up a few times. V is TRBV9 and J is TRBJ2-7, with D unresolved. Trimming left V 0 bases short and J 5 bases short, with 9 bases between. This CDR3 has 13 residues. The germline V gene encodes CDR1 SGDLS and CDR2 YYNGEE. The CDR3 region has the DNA TGTGCCAGCAGCGTAGGGCTAGGGCACGAGCAGTACTTC. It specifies CASSVGLGHEQYF.

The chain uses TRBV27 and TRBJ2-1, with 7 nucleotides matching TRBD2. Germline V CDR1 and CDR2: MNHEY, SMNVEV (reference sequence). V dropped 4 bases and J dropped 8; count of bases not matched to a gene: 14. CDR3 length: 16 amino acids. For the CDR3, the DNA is TGTGCCAGCAGTTATCTGGCGGGAGTCCCGGCCGATGAGCAGTTCTTC. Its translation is CASSYLAGVPADEQFF.

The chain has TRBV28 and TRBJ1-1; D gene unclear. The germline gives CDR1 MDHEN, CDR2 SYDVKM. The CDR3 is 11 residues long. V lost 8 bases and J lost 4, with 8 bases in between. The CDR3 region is CASEGSTEAFF. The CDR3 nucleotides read TGTGCCAGCGAGGGAAGCACTGAAGCTTTCTTT.

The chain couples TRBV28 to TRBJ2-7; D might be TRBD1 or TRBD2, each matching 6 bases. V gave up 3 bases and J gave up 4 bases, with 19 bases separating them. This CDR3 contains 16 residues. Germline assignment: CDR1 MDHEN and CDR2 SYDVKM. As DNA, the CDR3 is TGTGCCAGCAGTTTCCAGATTTCTAGGGGGGTTTACGAGCAGTACTTC. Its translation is CASSFQISRGVYEQYF.

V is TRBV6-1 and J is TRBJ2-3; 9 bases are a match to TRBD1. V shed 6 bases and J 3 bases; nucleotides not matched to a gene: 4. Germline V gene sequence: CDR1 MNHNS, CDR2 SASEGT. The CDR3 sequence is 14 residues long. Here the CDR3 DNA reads TGTGCCAGCAGACAGGGGGCGACGACAGATACGCAGTATTTT. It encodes CASRQGATTDTQYF.

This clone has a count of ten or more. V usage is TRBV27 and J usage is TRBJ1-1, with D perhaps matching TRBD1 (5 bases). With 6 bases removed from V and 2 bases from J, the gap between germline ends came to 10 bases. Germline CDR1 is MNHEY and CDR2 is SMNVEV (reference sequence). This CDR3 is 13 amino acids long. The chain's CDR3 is CASRTGHNTEAFF. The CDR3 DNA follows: TGTGCCAGCAGAACCGGACATAACACTGAAGCTTTCTTT.

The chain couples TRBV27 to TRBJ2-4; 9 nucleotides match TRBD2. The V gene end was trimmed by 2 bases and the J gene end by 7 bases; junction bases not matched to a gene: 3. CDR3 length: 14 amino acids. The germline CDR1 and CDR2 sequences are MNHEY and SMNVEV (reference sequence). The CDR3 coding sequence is TGTGCCAGCAGTTTAGCGGGAGGGACGAACATTCAGTACTTC. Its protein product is CASSLAGGTNIQYF.

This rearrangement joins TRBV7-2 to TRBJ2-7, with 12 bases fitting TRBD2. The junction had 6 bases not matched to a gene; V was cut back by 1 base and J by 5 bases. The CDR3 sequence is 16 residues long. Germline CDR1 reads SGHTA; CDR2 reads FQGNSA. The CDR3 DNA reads TGTGCCAGCAGCTTAGAGATCAGGACTAGCGGGAACGAGCAGTACTTC. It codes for CASSLEIRTSGNEQYF.

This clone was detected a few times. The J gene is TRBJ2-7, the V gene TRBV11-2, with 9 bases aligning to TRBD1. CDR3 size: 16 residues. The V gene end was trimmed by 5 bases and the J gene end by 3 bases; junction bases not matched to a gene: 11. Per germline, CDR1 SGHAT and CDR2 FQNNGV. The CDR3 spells CASSQNTGGLNYEQYF. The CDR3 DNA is TGTGCCAGCAGCCAAAACACAGGGGGCCTGAACTACGAGCAGTACTTC. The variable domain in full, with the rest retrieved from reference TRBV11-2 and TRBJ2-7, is EAGVAQSPRYKIIEKRQSVAFWCNPISGHATLYWYQQILGQGPKLLIQFQNNGVVDDSQLPKDRFSAERLKGVDSTLKIQPAKLEDSAVYLCASSQNTGGLNYEQYFGPGTRLTVT.

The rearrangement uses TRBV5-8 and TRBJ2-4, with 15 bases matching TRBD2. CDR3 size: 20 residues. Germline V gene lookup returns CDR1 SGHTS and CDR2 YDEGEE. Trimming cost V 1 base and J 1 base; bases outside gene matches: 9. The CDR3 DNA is TGTGCCAGCAGCTTGACCGGGACTAGCGGGAGGAAAATGGCCAAAAACATTCAGTACTTC. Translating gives CASSLTGTSGRKMAKNIQYF. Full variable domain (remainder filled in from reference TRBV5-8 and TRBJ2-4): EAGVTQSPTHLIKTRGQQATLRCSPISGHTSVYWYQQALGLGLQFLLWYDEGEERNRGNFPPRFSGRQFPNYSSELNVNALELEDSALYLCASSLTGTSGRKMAKNIQYFGAGTRLSVL.

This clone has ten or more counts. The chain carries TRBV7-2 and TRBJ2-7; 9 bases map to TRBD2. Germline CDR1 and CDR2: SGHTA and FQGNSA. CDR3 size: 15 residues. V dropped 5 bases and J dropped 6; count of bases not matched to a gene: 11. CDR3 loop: CASSVSSGIRGEQYF. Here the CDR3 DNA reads TGTGCCAGCAGCGTGTCTAGCGGGATTCGTGGCGAGCAGTACTTC.